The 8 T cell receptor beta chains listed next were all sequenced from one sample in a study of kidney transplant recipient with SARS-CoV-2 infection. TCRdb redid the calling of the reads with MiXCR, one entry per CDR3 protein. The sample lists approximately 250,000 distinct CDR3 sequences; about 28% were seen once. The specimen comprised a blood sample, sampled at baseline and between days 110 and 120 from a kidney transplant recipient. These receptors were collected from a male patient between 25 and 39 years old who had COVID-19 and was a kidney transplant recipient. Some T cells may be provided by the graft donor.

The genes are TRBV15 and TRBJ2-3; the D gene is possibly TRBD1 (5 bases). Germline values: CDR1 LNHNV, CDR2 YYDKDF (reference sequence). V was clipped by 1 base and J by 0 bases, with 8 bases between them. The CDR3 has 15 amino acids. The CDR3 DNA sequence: TGTGCCACCAGCAGAGCGACAGCTAGCACAGATACGCAGTATTTT. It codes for CATSRATASTDTQYF.

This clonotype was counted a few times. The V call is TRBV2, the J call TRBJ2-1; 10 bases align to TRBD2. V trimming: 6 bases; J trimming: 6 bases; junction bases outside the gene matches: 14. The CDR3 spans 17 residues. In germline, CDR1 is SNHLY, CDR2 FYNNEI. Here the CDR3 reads CASSGGGLPSGGNEQFF. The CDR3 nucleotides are TGTGCCAGCAGCGGGGGTGGGCTCCCTAGCGGGGGCAATGAGCAGTTCTTC.

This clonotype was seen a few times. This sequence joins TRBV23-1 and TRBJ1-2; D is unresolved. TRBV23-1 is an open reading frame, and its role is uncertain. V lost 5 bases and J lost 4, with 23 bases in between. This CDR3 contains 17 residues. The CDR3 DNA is TGCGCCAGCAGTTCGCCTACGCTACGCAGAAAGACCTATGGCTACACCTTC. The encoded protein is CASSSPTLRRKTYGYTF.

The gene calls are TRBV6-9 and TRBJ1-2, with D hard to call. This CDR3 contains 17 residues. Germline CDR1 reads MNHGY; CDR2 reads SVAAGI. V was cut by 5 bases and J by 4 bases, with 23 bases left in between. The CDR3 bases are TGTGCCAGCAGTCGAACATCGCCTTACGGAAAGACCTATGGCTACACCTTC. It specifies CASSRTSPYGKTYGYTF.

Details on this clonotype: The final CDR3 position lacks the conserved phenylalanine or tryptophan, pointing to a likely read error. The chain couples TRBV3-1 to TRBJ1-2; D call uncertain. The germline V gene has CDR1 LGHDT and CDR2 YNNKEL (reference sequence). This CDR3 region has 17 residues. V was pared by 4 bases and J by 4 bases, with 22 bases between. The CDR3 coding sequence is TGTGCCAGCAGCCGATTATGCACCCTTCGAAAGACCTATGGCTACACCCTC. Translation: CASSRLCTLRKTYGYTL.

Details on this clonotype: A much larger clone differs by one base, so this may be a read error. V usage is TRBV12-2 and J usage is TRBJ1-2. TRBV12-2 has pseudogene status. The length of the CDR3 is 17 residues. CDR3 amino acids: CANRYVGTPRKTYGYTF. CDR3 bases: TGTGCAAATCGCTACGTTGGGACTCCACGAAAGACCTATGGCTACACCTTC.

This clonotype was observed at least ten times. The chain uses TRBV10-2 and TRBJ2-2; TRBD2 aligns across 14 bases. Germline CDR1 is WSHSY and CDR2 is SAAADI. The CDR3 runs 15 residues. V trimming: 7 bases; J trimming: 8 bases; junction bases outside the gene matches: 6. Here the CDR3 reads CASKGLAGDSGELFF. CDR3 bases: TGCGCCAGCAAGGGACTAGCGGGAGATTCTGGGGAGCTGTTTTTT.

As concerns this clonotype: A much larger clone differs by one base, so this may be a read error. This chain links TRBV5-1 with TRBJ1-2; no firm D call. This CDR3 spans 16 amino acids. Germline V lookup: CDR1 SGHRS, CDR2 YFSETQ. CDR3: CASDDKSVRKTYSYTF. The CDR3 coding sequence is TGCGCCAGCGATGACAAATCGGTTCGAAAGACCTATAGCTACACCTTC.